This TCR beta chain is drawn from a study of Graves' ophthalmopathy and Graves' hyperthyroidism. Study-wide results and limits: Sensitivity reached around 88% and specificity roughly 76% for a 13-signature model separating ophthalmopathy from stable hyperthyroidism.

TCR beta CDR3 regions were amplified from RNA transcripts. RT-PCR with HTBI primers came first, then second-round multiplex PCR. TCRdb re-called the multiplex PCR reads with MiXCR, one entry per CDR3 protein. The sample gives roughly 610,000 distinct CDR3 sequences, approximately 21% of which show up once; around 7% is in the top ten. This clonotype has ten or more counts. As yet, its antigen is unknown. V lost 1 base to trimming and J lost 9 bases, with 7 bases between them. CDR3 length equals 11 residues. Germline assignment: CDR1 SGHAT and CDR2 FQNNGV. Pregnancy or lactation, uncontrolled infections and other autoimmune diseases were grounds for excluding patients. PBMCs stemmed from around 9.1 ml of fresh peripheral blood.

This sequence originates from a woman aged 18-29 years with stable Graves' hyperthyroidism. Some clones in this sample may be carry-over from other donors' samples. The sequencing input was peripheral blood. The rearrangement uses TRBV11-2 and TRBJ2-7; D gene ambiguous. CDR3: CASSLASRQYF. CDR3 sequence (DNA): TGTGCCAGCAGCTTAGCTTCCCGGCAGTACTTC.